The rows below give T cell receptor beta chains drawn from one sample of a study of OX40 agonist ivuxolimab in advanced cancers. The protocol was immunoSEQ multiplex PCR, while the TCRdb copy is restricted to in-frame clones and leaves out a portion. The repertoire holds some 71,000 clones, with 84% as singletons. The sample in question was CD4+ or CD8+ T cells sorted from blood, obtained in a trial of the OX40 agonist ivuxolimab. These TCRs come from an adult with an advanced solid tumor such as melanoma, head and neck, liver or kidney cancer. CDR3s include the opening cysteine and the closing phenylalanine or tryptophan.

TRBV27,CASSFTGYNEQFF
TRBV28,CASSLTGMETQYF
TRBV5-1,CASSLVAENYNEQFF
TRBV7-2,CASSPGGLSYNEQFF
TRBV4-2,CASSRPPGALHF
TRBV6-5,CASSYQGASDGYTF
TRBV7-3,CASSTIPGPASYTF
TRBV30,CAWSVPDRRNTGELFF
TRBV15,CATSGREVGELFF
TRBV7-3,CASSVAGGNYEQYF
TRBV6-5,CASRAPGEYGYTF
TRBV30,CAWSVPGTGGSPLHF
TRBV6-1,CASSPDRTSYEQYF
TRBV5-4,CASSLAWGAGELFF
TRBV9,CASSVDGRGDNEQFF
TRBV6-9,CASSDVTGLGYTF
TRBV6-5,CASSPGGGNTIYF
TRBV6-5,CASSGGWTVNTEAFF
TRBV27,CASSPGLLYNEQFF
TRBV9,CASSVGPGVEETQYF
TRBV7-9,CASSLVWLPLNTGELFF
TRBV12-5,CASGLLAGGEQYF
TRBV7-6,CASSPRGTGTLNIQYF
TRBV27,CASSLMGVGNEKLFF
TRBV14,CASSPYGGRGFILF
TRBV6-5,CASSRWTKYTGELFF
TRBV7-2,CASSLSSWGVGEQYF
TRBV5-6,CASSLTGVHYEQYF
TRBV5-1,CASSFQGETQYF
TRBV29-1,CSVAPSLIGTDYNEQFF
TRBV29-1,CSAPGPGHTEAFF
TRBV27,CASSLRPGGPIQYF
TRBV2,CASTRETGAEAFF
TRBV28,CASTPTTGFNEKLFF
TRBV20-1,CSANGPHEQYF
TRBV7-8,CASSLNWGDSGNTIYF
TRBV9,CASSGGQHPNYGYTF
TRBV5-6,CASSKRGAAYEQYF
TRBV5-1,CASSSWTGTRAYNEQFF